The following is a TCR beta chain sequence with its context. The clone's antigen remains unknown. The sample holds no much larger clone one base away, and base qualities are not on file. This sample was included in a study of T cells in Graves' hyperthyroidism and ophthalmopathy (dated by TCRdb to between 2018 and 2020). Describing the broader study: TCR V-J signatures able to tell the groups apart were searched for in a discovery cohort of 100 patients, of whom around 43 had Graves' ophthalmopathy and around 57 had stable Graves' hyperthyroidism. Prospective prediction of ophthalmopathy was tested in an independent validation cohort of approximately 19 hyperthyroidism patients and some 17 patients who later progressed to ophthalmopathy. The 90 to 100 discovery patients were randomly split 7:3 into training and test sets. The study also compared thyroid tissue and blood T-cell repertoires from several Graves' hyperthyroidism patients. After sampling, hyperthyroidism patients received methimazole starting at 30 mg daily, and ophthalmopathy patients received high-dose intravenous methylprednisolone. TCR Vbeta CDR3 sequencing of roughly 140 peripheral blood samples (approximately 44 ophthalmopathy, about 75 hyperthyroidism and approximately 17 progressor patients) is reported in the paper. What the work shows at the level of the full study, not this receptor alone: In validation, the model predicted progression to ophthalmopathy with around 71% sensitivity and 72% to 75% specificity, a median of about 6.7 months before onset. In cross-validation, a model built on a 13 V-J signature told ophthalmopathy apart from stable hyperthyroidism with under 90% sensitivity and about 81% specificity, and in testing the same model reached 80%/75%. Sample size was not statistically predetermined, and blinding of investigators to group allocation was not performed. Most expanded thyroid clonotypes (frequency above 0.001) were also detected in blood, suggesting blood repertoires may reflect thyroid immune responses.

TCR beta CDR3 regions were amplified from RNA transcripts. The first round of RT-PCR for the TCR CDR3 was performed with the HTBI primer set and the Qiagen OneStep RT-PCR kit. Libraries were constructed in a second round of multiplex PCR, after which size selection and purification were performed. Sequencing of the libraries was done on an Illumina HiSeq2000 using paired-end 100 bp reads. Per the source publication's procedure: SOAPnuke was used to process the raw data, with reads discarded if the reads contained adapters or uncalled bases, had a mean Phred below 15, or lacked an exact constant-primer or identifier match. COPE v1.2.5 was used to merge the high-quality paired reads, and each unique nucleotide sequence was defined as a clonotype. MiTCR v1.1 was used to align clonotypes to the IMGT TRBV, TRBD and TRBJ reference segments. Analysis was restricted to V-J combinations with a frequency above 0.0001, which covered 98% to 99.2% of repertoires. The TCS score was defined as the ratio of F50 (clonal expansion) to E x V (chaos), calculated using BLOSUM62-based TCRdist between CDR3 peptides within each V-J. Welch's t-statistics and random forest reduced around 550 V-J features to 13, which were used in a naive Bayes classifier (R e1071). The Morisita-Horn index was used to measure how similar the thyroid and blood repertoires were. TCRdb reprocessed the public reads (quality trimming at Q25 with fastp, clone calling with MiXCR) and kept in-frame beta chains. CDR3 protein duplicates are merged, each entry listing the most common genes and DNA. The V and J calls and clone size are TCRdb's, not the authors'. For this sample there are around 600,000 distinct CDR3 sequences; just under 45% appear just once. 7% to 7.5% of the sample is held by the ten biggest clonotypes.

Patients with uncontrolled infections, other autoimmune diseases, pregnancy or lactation were excluded. Diagnoses were established on the basis of clinical symptoms, serum thyroxine and TRAb, thyroid ultrasound, and orbital computed tomography. Total RNA was extracted using Trizol reagent, and RNA quality was assessed on an Agilent 2100 Bioanalyzer. Sequencing input: peripheral blood or thyroid tissue (not recorded which). This sequence was found in an adult man with Graves' disease, either hyperthyroidism or ophthalmopathy (not recorded which).

The DNA is TGTGCCAGCAACCCGGGGGACACCCGGGGCGAGACCCAGTACTTC. Its coded protein is CASNPGDTRGETQYF. This chain joins TRBV7-9 to TRBJ2-5, with the D gene tentatively TRBD1 or TRBD2, based on 6 matching bases in each. V loses 7 bases, J loses 5 bases, and the germline ends lie 20 bases apart. There are 15 amino acids in the CDR3, from cysteine to phenylalanine inclusive. Kept here is only the CDR3 DNA, which spans 45 bases and is read in frame from base 1. For CDR1 and CDR2, the germline V gene (reference sequence) lists SEHNR and FQNEAQ. This CDR3, with the reference TRBV7-9 and TRBJ2-5 proteins standing in past its ends, gives the full variable domain DTGVSQNPRHKITKRGQNVTFRCDPISEHNRLYWYRQTLGQGPEFLTYFQNEAQLEKSRLLSDRFSAERPKGSFSTLEIQRTEQGDSAMYLCASNPGDTRGETQYFGPGTRLLVL.